This T cell receptor (beta chain) stems from a study of regulatory T cells in long-lasting Graves disease. As to time point: persistent/refractory GD, antithyroid drugs over 5 years with positive TRAb. PBMC-derived RNA was used for the TCR library. Regarding this clonotype: Its antigen remains unidentified.

CDR3 size: 17 residues. Trimming removed 6 bases from V and 3 bases from J; junction bases left unmatched: 12. Germline CDR1 reads KGHDR; CDR2 reads SFDVKD. CDR3-region Arm-PCR and iRepertoire HTBI primers produced the TCR beta libraries. MiXCR, run by TCRdb on the multiplex PCR reads, gives a single entry per CDR3 protein. The sample includes 350,000 to 500,000 distinct CDR3 sequences, over 20% seen only once; the top ten take over 11%. Study results and caveats: Persistent disease preferred TRBV28, TRBJ1-2 and TRBJ2-5. New patients shared around 920 public clonotypes, fewer than the approximately 2,500 shared by persistent patients.

The specimen comprised peripheral blood mononuclear cells (PBMCs), sampled when the disease was refractory, from a patient treated with antithyroid drugs. The receptor comes from a female donor with Graves disease. The chain carries TRBV24-1 and TRBJ1-2, with TRBD1 matching over 10 bases. This CDR3 is CATSPKGQGHGDYGYTF. The DNA for the CDR3 is TGTGCCACCAGTCCAAAGGGACAGGGGCACGGTGACTATGGCTACACCTTC.